This T cell receptor (beta chain) emerged from a study of OX40 agonist ivuxolimab in advanced cancers. Study-wide context: Ivuxolimab doses were 0.01, 0.1, 0.3, 1.5, 3 or 10 mg/kg every 2 weeks. Of the participants, under 50% had some prior anti-PD-1, anti-PD-L1 or anti-CTLA-4 therapy, which was allowed. Partial responses occurred in Three dose-escalation patients, one with hepatocellular carcinoma and two with cutaneous melanoma.

Blood draws occurred at baseline, cycle 4 day 1, and cycle 7 day 1. This CDR3 has 14 residues. V trimming: 8 bases; J trimming: 4 bases; junction bases outside the gene matches: 10. From germline, CDR1 is ENHRY and CDR2 SYGVKD. Some clones are missing from TCRdb's copy, which holds only in-frame ones; the method was immunoSEQ multiplex PCR. Of approximately 22,000 clones listed, approximately 86% are singletons. The V call is TRBV10-3, the J call TRBJ2-7; 8 nucleotides match TRBD1. The sequencing used CD4+ or CD8+ T cells sorted from blood, collected in a trial of the OX40 agonist ivuxolimab. The sequence derives from an adult with an advanced solid tumor such as melanoma, head and neck, liver or kidney cancer. In DNA, the CDR3 is TGTGCCATCGGGCGAGGGACAGGACCTTACGAGCAGTACTTC. This gives the protein CAIGRGTGPYEQYF.